A selection of T cell receptor beta chains follows, all from one sample in a study of blood T cell repertoires in COVID-19. The data were produced by immunoSEQ multiplex PCR, yet TCRdb's version contains in-frame clones alone and is incomplete. The sample lists roughly 130,000 clones; roughly 78% were seen once. The sequenced material came from peripheral blood. Receptors were obtained from a man aged 60-69 years with acute or convalescent COVID-19. The CDR3 runs from the conserved cysteine through the conserved F or W. A D gene is named only where the DNA matches it firmly. Expanded clones are given a class, and other clones once, few, many or no size at all.

V	J	D	size	DNA	CDR3
TRBV10-3	TRBJ1-1	-	-	TGTGCCATCAGTCAAGGACAGACTGAAGCTTTCTTT	CAISQGQTEAFF
TRBV28	TRBJ2-5	TRBD2	-	TGTGCCAGCAGGATTAGCGGGAGGGAAGAGACCCAGTACTTC	CASRISGREETQYF
TRBV4-2	TRBJ2-3	TRBD2	-	TGTGCCAGCAGCCAAGAGGGGGGGAGAGGCACAGATACGCAGTATTTT	CASSQEGGRGTDTQYF
TRBV3-1/TRBV3-2	TRBJ1-5	-	few	TGTGCCAGCAGTAGGGGGGGACAGCCCCAGCATTTT	CASSRGGQPQHF
TRBV30	TRBJ1-6	-	-	TGTGCCTGGAGTGTTGGGGGGGGGCGGAATTCACCCCTCCACTTT	CAWSVGGGRNSPLHF
TRBV5-1	TRBJ2-2	TRBD2	-	TGCGCCAGCAGGCCTTCTAGCGGGAGTATGGGGGAGCTGTTTTTT	CASRPSSGSMGELFF
TRBV4-2	TRBJ2-4	TRBD2	-	TGTGCCAGCAGCATCTATAGCGGGAGCGGGGGAAACATTCAGTACTTC	CASSIYSGSGGNIQYF
TRBV7-2	TRBJ2-1	TRBD1	few	TGTGCCAGCAGCTTAATTGCTGTCGGGACAGGGAAGCAGTTCTTC	CASSLIAVGTGKQFF
TRBV27	TRBJ1-6	-	-	TGTGCCAGCAGTCCCCCCTCCGCCTATAATTCACCCCTCCACTTT	CASSPPSAYNSPLHF
TRBV30	TRBJ2-1	TRBD1	-	TGTGCCTGGAGTGCACAGGGCTCAGGGGGTTTGTTCTTC	CAWSAQGSGGLFF
TRBV28	TRBJ2-7	TRBD2	-	TGTGCCAGCAGTTTACCCCCTACTAGCGGGATAAACCCCTACGAGCAGTACTTC	CASSLPPTSGINPYEQYF
TRBV2	TRBJ2-5	-	-	TGTGCCAGCAGTGAAAGGGACACGCTAGAGACCCAGTACTTC	CASSERDTLETQYF
TRBV29-1	TRBJ1-2	TRBD1	-	TGCAGCGTCGAAAGACAGGGGGCCTCGTATGGCTACACCTTC	CSVERQGASYGYTF
TRBV19	TRBJ1-1	-	-	TGTGCCAGTTCCCCCGGGGGTTCTGGCACTGAAGCTTTCTTT	CASSPGGSGTEAFF
TRBV11-3	TRBJ2-3	-	-	TGTGCCAGCAGCTCGCAGGGGACAGATACGCAGTATTTT	CASSSQGTDTQYF
TRBV12-3/TRBV12-4	TRBJ1-2	-	-	TGTGCCAGCAGTACCAGGACAGTGTATGGCTACACCTTC	CASSTRTVYGYTF
TRBV5-5	TRBJ1-3	-	-	TGTGCCAGCAGCCTCAGGGAGGACACCATATATTTT	CASSLREDTIYF
TRBV29-1	TRBJ2-7	TRBD2	-	TGCAGCGCACGGGAGGGCCTCTACGAGCAGTACTTC	CSAREGLYEQYF